This entry concerns a single T cell receptor beta chain. Antigen unknown. Primers included in the PCR were 60 Vbeta and 13 Jbeta primers. TCRdb's table, derived via immunoSEQ multiplex PCR, lists solely in-frame clones and lacks some. The specimen's table records tens of thousands of clones. All the people who gave samples were healthy bone marrow donors. This specimen comes from a study of cytomegalovirus exposure and HLA in healthy donors. Study summary: One earlier analysis, a look at 150 million to 200 million T cells, found some 120 million unique TCR beta sequences. Findings and limits, study-wide: At a 0.05 false discovery rate, a later analysis found around 17,000 TCR beta sequences to be associated with HLA alleles. In a later analysis, an Asian-associated ancestry cluster reportedly showed fewer N-insertions than the roughly 710-donor mean.

Sample: PBMCs. The source is a young man in good health and CMV-seronegative.

CDR3 sequence: CASSSRDRSNQPQHF. In DNA form, the CDR3 reads TGTGCCAGCAGCTCCCGGGACAGAAGCAATCAGCCCCAGCATTTT. The rearrangement uses TRBV7-8 and TRBJ1-5; 7 bases map to TRBD1. Germline V lookup: CDR1 SGHVS, CDR2 FQNEAQ. Losses at the gene ends were 4 bases for V and 1 base for J; bases not matched to a gene: 4. This CDR3 contains 15 residues.